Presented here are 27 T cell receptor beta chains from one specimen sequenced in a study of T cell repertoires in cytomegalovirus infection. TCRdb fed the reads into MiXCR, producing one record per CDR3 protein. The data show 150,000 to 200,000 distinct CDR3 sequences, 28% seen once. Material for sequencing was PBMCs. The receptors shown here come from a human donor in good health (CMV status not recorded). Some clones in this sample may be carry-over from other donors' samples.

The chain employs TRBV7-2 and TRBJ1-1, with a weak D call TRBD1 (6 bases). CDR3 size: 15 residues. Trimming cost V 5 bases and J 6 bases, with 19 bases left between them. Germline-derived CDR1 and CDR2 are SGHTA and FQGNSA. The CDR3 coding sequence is TGTGCCAGCAGCCCCCACGGGGGGCAAAGCGCTGAAGCTTTCTTT. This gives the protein CASSPHGGQSAEAFF.

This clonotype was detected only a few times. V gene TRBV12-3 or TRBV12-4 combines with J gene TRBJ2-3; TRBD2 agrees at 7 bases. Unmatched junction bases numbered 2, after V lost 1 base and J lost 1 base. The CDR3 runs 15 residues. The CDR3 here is CASSLDGGGTDTQYF. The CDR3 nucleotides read TGTGCCAGCAGTTTAGATGGGGGGGGCACAGATACGCAGTATTTT.

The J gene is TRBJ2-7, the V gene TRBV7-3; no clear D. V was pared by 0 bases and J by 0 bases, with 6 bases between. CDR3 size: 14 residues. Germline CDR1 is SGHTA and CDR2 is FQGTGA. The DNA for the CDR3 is TGTGCCAGCAGCTTAACGGATGGCTCCTACGAGCAGTACTTC. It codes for CASSLTDGSYEQYF.

CDR3 nucleotides: TGTGCCAGCAGCTTAGGAGGGACTAGCCTCTGGAGGTCGCAGTATTTT. This encodes CASSLGGTSLWRSQYF. This chain connects TRBV7-2 to TRBJ2-3; 9 bases agree with TRBD2. The CDR3 is made up of 16 amino acids. V lost 1 base, J lost 10 bases, and 12 bases stayed unmatched. The V gene's germline CDR1 is SGHTA and CDR2 FQGNSA. The full variable domain, completed using reference TRBV7-2 and TRBJ2-3, is GAGVSQSPSNKVTEKGKDVELRCDPISGHTALYWYRQSLGQGLEFLIYFQGNSAPDKSGLPSDRFSAERTGGSVSTLTIQRTQQEDSAVYLCASSLGGTSLWRSQYFGPGTRLTVL.

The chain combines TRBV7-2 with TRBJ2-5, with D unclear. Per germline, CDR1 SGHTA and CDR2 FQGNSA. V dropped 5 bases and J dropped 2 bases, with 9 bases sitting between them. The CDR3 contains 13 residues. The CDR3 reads CASSMLFQETQYF. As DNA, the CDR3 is TGTGCCAGCAGCATGCTATTTCAAGAGACCCAGTACTTC.

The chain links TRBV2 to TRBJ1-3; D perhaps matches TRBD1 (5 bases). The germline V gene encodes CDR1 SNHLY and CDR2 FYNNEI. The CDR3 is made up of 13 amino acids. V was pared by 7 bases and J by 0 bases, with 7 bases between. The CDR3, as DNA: TGTGCCAGCACCGGGGCCTCTGGAAACACCATATATTTT. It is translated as CASTGASGNTIYF.

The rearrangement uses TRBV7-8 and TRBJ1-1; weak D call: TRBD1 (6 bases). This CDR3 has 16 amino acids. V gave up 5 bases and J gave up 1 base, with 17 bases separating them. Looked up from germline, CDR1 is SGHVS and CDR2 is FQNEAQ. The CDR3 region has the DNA TGTGCCAGCAGCCCTCGTCGGGGCAGGGGGAACACTGAAGCTTTCTTT. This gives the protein CASSPRRGRGNTEAFF.

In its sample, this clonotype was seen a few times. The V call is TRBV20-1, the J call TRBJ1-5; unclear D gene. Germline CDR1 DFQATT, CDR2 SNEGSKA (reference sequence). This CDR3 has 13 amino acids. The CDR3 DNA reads TGCAGCGTGAAGGTCAATAGCAATCAGCCCCAGCATTTT. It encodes CSVKVNSNQPQHF.

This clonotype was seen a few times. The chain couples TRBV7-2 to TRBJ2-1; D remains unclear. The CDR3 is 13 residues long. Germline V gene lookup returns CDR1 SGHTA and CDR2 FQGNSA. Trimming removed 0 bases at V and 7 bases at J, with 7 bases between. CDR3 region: CASSLAENNEQFF. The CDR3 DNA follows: TGTGCCAGCAGCTTAGCCGAGAATAATGAGCAGTTCTTC.

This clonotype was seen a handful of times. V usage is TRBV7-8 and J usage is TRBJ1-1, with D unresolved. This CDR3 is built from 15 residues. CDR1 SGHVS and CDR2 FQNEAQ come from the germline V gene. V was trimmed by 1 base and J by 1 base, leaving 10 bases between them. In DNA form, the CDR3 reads TGTGCCAGCAGCTTAGGACGAGTAGGGAACACTGAAGCTTTCTTT. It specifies CASSLGRVGNTEAFF.

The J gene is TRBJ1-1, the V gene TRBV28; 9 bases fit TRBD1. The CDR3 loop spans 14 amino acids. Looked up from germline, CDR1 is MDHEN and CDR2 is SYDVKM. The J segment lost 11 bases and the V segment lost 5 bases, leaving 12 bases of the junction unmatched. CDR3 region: CASSILTEGQGAFF. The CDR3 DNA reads TGTGCCAGCAGTATACTTACTGAAGGACAGGGGGCTTTCTTT.

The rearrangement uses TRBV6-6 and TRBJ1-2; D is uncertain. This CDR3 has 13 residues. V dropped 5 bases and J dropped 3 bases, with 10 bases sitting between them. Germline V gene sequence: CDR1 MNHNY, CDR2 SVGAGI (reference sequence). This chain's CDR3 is CASSAGVDYGYTF. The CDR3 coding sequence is TGTGCCAGCAGTGCTGGGGTCGACTATGGCTACACCTTC.

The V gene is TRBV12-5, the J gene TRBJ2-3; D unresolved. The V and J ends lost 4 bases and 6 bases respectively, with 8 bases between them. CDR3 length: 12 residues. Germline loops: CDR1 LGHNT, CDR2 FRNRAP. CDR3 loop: CASGSMADTQYF. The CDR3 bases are TGTGCTAGTGGTTCCATGGCTGATACGCAGTATTTT.

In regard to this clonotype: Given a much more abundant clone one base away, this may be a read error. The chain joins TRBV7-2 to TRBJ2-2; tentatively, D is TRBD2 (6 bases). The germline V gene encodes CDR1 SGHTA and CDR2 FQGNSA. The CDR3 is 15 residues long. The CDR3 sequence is CPSSSRDFLTGELFF. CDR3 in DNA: TGTCCCAGCAGCTCCCGGGACTTCCTCACCGGGGAGCTGTTTTTT.

The CDR3 sequence: CASSYEGAQFF. The CDR3 DNA sequence: TGTGCCAGCAGTTACGAAGGGGCTCAGTTCTTC. The gene calls are TRBV6-5 and TRBJ2-1; D is perhaps TRBD1 (5 bases). The CDR3 totals 11 residues. V lost 2 bases and J lost 13, with 9 bases in between. The germline CDR1 and CDR2 sequences are MNHEY and SVGAGI.

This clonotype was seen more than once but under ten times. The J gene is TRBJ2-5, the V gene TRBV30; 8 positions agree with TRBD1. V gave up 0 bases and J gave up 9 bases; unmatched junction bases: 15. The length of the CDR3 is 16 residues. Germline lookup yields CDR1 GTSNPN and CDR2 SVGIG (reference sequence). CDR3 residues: CAWSVWGRGLDNAQYF. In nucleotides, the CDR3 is TGTGCCTGGAGTGTATGGGGCAGGGGGCTGGACAATGCCCAGTACTTC.

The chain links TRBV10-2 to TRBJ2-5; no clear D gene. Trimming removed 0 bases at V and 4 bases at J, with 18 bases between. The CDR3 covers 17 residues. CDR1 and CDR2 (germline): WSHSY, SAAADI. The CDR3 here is CASSESSINGRVETQYF. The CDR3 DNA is TGCGCCAGCAGTGAGTCGAGTATCAATGGGCGTGTAGAGACCCAGTACTTC.

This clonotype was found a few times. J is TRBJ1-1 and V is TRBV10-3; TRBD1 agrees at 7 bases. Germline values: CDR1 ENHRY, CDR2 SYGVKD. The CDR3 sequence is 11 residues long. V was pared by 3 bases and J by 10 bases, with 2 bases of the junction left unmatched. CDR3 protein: CAISDRDRAFF. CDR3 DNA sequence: TGTGCCATCAGTGACCGGGACAGAGCTTTCTTT.

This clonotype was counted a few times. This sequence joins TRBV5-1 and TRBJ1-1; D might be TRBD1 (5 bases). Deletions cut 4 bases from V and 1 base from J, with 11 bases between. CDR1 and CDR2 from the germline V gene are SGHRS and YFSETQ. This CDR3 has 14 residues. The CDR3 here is CASSASTANTEAFF. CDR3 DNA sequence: TGCGCCAGCAGCGCTTCGACAGCGAACACTGAAGCTTTCTTT.

The CDR3, as DNA: TGTGCCAGCGGACAGAGCTCCTATAATTCACCCCTCCACTTT. This translates into CASGQSSYNSPLHF. The chain uses TRBV9 and TRBJ1-6; TRBD1 might be the D (6 bases). Germline V gene lookup returns CDR1 SGDLS and CDR2 YYNGEE. V was pared by 7 bases and J by 0 bases, with 8 bases between. This CDR3 spans 14 amino acids.

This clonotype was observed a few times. CDR3 in DNA: TGTGCCAGCAGTCATACAGGGGGCGGGCAGCCCCAGCATTTT. It yields the protein CASSHTGGGQPQHF. The chain links TRBV12-3 or TRBV12-4 to TRBJ1-5; TRBD1 matches at 9 bases. The CDR3 sequence is 14 residues long. J gave up 7 bases and V 5 bases, and 6 bases lay outside the gene matches.

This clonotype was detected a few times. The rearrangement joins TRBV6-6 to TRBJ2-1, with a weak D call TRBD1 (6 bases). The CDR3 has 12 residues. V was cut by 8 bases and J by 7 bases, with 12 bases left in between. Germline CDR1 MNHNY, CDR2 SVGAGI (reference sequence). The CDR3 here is CASGGWGNEQFF. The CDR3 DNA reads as TGTGCCAGCGGGGGCTGGGGGAATGAGCAGTTCTTC.

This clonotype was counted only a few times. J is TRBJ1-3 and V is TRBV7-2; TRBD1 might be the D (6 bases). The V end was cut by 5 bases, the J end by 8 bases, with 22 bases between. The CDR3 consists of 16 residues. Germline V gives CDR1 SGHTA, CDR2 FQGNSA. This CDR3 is CASSDSGTRLRDTIYF. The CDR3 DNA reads TGTGCCAGCAGCGACTCCGGGACAAGGCTACGAGACACCATATATTTT.

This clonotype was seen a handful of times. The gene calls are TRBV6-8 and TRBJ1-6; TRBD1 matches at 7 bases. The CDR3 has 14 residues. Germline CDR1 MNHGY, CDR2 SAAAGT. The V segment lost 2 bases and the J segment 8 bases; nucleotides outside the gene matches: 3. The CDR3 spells CASSYIRGDSPLHF. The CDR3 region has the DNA TGTGCCAGCAGTTACATCAGGGGGGATTCACCCCTCCACTTT.

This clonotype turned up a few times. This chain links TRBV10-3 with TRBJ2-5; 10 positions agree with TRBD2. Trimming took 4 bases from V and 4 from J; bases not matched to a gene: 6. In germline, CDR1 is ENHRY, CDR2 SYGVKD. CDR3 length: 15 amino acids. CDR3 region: CAISGGLATGETQYF. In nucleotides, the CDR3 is TGTGCCATCAGTGGGGGACTAGCGACAGGAGAGACCCAGTACTTC.

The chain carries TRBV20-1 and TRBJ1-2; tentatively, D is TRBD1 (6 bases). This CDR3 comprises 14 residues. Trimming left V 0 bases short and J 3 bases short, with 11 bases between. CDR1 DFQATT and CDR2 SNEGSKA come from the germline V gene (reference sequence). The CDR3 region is CSARDYRADYGYTF. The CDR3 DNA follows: TGCAGTGCTAGAGATTACAGGGCGGACTATGGCTACACCTTC.

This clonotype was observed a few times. The CDR3 region is CASSHRGGSETQYF. The CDR3 coding sequence is TGTGCCAGCAGCCACCGGGGGGGCAGCGAGACCCAGTACTTC. The chain links TRBV3-1 to TRBJ2-5; TRBD2 matches 8 bases. The CDR3 has 14 amino acids. Trimming took 3 bases from V and 5 from J; bases not matched to a gene: 5. CDR1 is LGHDT and CDR2 is YNNKEL in the germline V gene (reference sequence).